This T cell receptor beta chain was captured in a study of T cell changes during pregnancy in multiple sclerosis. Measured with immunoSEQ multiplex PCR; TCRdb has only the in-frame clones, and not every one. Among about 48,000 clones listed, approximately 91% were seen once. Per the germline V gene, CDR1 is SGHTA and CDR2 is FQGNSA. This CDR3 is built from 14 residues. V was pared by 5 bases and J by 7 bases, with 14 bases between. The sequence was collected from a female donor with multiple sclerosis, enrolled in a pregnancy study. The source was CD4+ T cells from peripheral blood mononuclear cells, collected in the third trimester of pregnancy. The V call is TRBV7-2, the J call TRBJ1-4; weak D call: TRBD1 (5 bases). The CDR3 reads CASSVQVGGEKLFF. The CDR3 DNA follows: TGTGCCAGCAGCGTACAGGTGGGCGGTGAAAAACTGTTTTTT.